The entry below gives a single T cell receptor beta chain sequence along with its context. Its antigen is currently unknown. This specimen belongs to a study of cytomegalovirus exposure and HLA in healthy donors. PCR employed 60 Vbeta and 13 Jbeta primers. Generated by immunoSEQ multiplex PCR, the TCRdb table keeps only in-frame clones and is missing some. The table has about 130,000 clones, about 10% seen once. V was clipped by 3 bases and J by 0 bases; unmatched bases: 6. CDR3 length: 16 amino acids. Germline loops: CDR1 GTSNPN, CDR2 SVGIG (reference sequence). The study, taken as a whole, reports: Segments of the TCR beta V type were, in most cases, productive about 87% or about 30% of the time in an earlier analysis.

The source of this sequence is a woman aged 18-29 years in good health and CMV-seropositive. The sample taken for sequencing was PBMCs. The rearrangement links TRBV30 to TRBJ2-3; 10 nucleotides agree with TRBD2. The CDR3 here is CAWRPRTSGSTDTQYF. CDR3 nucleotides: TGTGCCTGGAGGCCTAGGACTAGCGGTAGCACAGATACGCAGTATTTT.